Listed below are T cell receptor beta chains from one sample, sequenced in a study of graft-versus-host responses after intestinal transplantation. Sequenced by immunoSEQ multiplex PCR; TCRdb stores in-frame clones only, minus some. Here the sample spans 15,000 or so clones, about 94% being singletons. The material was PBMCs, obtained 9 days after transplant. These receptors were taken from a human patient who received an intestinal transplant, so some T cells may come from the graft donor. CDR3s leave out the opening cysteine and the closing phenylalanine or tryptophan. Where a row states a size, it is once, few, many or the class of an expanded clone; other rows omit it.

TRBV25-1	14	TRBJ2-1	NA	ASSKGTSGAYNEQF
TRBV2	16	TRBJ2-3	NA	ASSDPERGLAPSDTQY
TRBV4-1	13	TRBJ1-1	few	ASSLDTSWNTEAF
TRBV27	11	TRBJ2-1	NA	ASKIGSYNEQF
TRBV7-6	16	TRBJ2-7	once	ASSPEILTSNSAYEQY
TRBV9	14	TRBJ2-1	NA	ASSVEGGGGHNEQF
TRBV19	10	TRBJ2-1	NA	ASTDGYNEQF
TRBV7-3	13	TRBJ2-1	NA	ASSLTERIYNEQF
TRBV28	12	TRBJ1-1	NA	ASSFTRTGTEAF
TRBV27	11	TRBJ2-1	NA	ASSLDRGNEQF
TRBV5-6	12	TRBJ1-3	NA	ASSWGTSGNTIY
TRBV5-6	13	NA	NA	ASSSLAGPSFEQY
TRBV6-6	9	TRBJ2-1	NA	ASSEPNEQF
TRBV6-1	13	TRBJ1-1	NA	ASRSGQGALVLAF
TRBV14	14	TRBJ2-5	NA	ASSQGRASSGETQY
TRBV19	10	TRBJ2-5	NA	ASKGVAQAQY
TRBV19	13	TRBJ1-1	NA	ASSWMGAMNTEAF
TRBV10-1	12	TRBJ1-2	NA	ASIQGATSYGYT
TRBV27	13	TRBJ2-7	NA	ASSFQPHGGGEQY
TRBV6-4	9	TRBJ2-1	NA	ASRGAGEQF
TRBV19	11	TRBJ2-7	NA	ASSPGQTYEQY
TRBV5-6	11	TRBJ1-1	NA	ASSFGGFTEAF
TRBV7-3	13	TRBJ2-3	NA	ASSLIGGPSNTQY
TRBV29-1	13	TRBJ2-7	NA	SVEDGGVSSYEQY
TRBV6-1	12	TRBJ1-4	NA	ASSEAQGSEKLF
TRBV9	14	TRBJ2-3	NA	ASSTEVGGGTDTQY
TRBV28	9	TRBJ2-7	NA	ASSWGGEQY
TRBV19	12	TRBJ2-7	NA	ASSLTSGRNEQY
TRBV11-2	14	TRBJ1-2	NA	ASSLDRLRTAYGYT
TRBV5-8	11	TRBJ1-5	NA	ASSLAETGGNH
TRBV2	11	TRBJ2-1	NA	ASSERHNNEQF
TRBV7-9	14	TRBJ2-3	NA	ASSSRTSRESDTQY
TRBV18	12	TRBJ1-5	NA	ASSPDYSNQPQH
TRBV5-1	10	TRBJ2-7	NA	ASSSDSYEQY
TRBV11-2	9	TRBJ2-3	NA	ASSFSDTQY
TRBV27	13	TRBJ2-6	NA	ASSFGSSGANVLT
TRBV9	12	TRBJ1-2	NA	ASSGGQFNYGYT
TRBV21-1	13	TRBJ1-4	NA	ASTQGKGTNEKLF
TRBV5-1	13	TRBJ2-3	NA	ASSLGQGLSDTQY
TRBV19	13	TRBJ1-5	NA	ASTGTAYSNQPQH
TRBV19	10	TRBJ1-1	NA	ATWGGLTEAF
TRBV5-6	12	TRBJ2-1	NA	ASSLVESSFEQF
TRBV5-1	12	TRBJ2-1	NA	ASSKTGLYNEQF
TRBV29-1	9	TRBJ1-2	NA	SVELHRGYT
TRBV30	12	TRBJ2-7	NA	AWSTGQGGNEQY
TRBV15	13	TRBJ1-2	once	ATSSGPGPNYGYT
TRBV6-5	12	TRBJ2-5	NA	AISRQGRSETQY
TRBV14	13	TRBJ2-2	NA	ASTAGRVDTGELF
TRBV5-6	9	TRBJ1-1	NA	ASSTVSEAS
TRBV30	11	TRBJ2-1	NA	AWSGTKYNEQF
TRBV7-7	16	TRBJ2-1	NA	ASSPSFMREEWYNEQF
TRBV5-6	10	TRBJ1-5	once	ASSRGPQPQH
TRBV19	12	TRBJ2-7	NA	ASTASGISYEQY
TRBV11-2	16	TRBJ2-7	NA	ASSSSIGGRTSSYEQY
TRBV21-1	15	TRBJ2-7	once	ARIFSKGLAEPYEQY
TRBV2	15	TRBJ2-3	NA	ASSPPPSEIRTDTQY
TRBV11-2	11	TRBJ1-2	once	ASSLGRFYGYT
TRBV9	11	TRBJ2-5	NA	ASSGTSSETQY
TRBV7-9	12	TRBJ2-7	NA	ASSLSGRAYEQY
TRBV27	13	TRBJ1-5	NA	ASSLGQGSNQPQH